Reported below is one T cell receptor beta chain. Its cognate antigen is unknown. The germline V gene encodes CDR1 LNHDA and CDR2 SQIVND (reference sequence). The V end lost 3 bases, the J end lost 6 bases, and 9 bases lay between the germline ends. This CDR3 is built from 13 residues. Researchers built TCR beta libraries using quantitative 5'-RACE with molecular barcodes. TCRdb itself ran the 5' RACE reads through MiXCR, one entry per CDR3 protein. The data show 250,000 to 350,000 distinct CDR3 sequences, under 25% seen once. This sample was taken from a study of CD8 T cells in ankylosing spondylitis. Regarding the study as a whole: A motif in TCR beta, a set of under 10 highly homologous variants, appeared characteristic of ankylosing spondylitis blood. Earlier work had already found some motif variants in reactive arthritis synovial fluid and blood.

The sample consisted of blood, either unsorted or a sorted T cell fraction (not recorded which). The receptor comes from a female donor with ankylosing spondylitis or in good health (not recorded which). The genes are TRBV19 and TRBJ1-5; the D gene is possibly TRBD1 (5 bases). This CDR3 is CASSIGGGQPQHF. In DNA, the CDR3 is TGTGCCAGTAGTATTGGGGGGGGTCAGCCCCAGCATTTT.